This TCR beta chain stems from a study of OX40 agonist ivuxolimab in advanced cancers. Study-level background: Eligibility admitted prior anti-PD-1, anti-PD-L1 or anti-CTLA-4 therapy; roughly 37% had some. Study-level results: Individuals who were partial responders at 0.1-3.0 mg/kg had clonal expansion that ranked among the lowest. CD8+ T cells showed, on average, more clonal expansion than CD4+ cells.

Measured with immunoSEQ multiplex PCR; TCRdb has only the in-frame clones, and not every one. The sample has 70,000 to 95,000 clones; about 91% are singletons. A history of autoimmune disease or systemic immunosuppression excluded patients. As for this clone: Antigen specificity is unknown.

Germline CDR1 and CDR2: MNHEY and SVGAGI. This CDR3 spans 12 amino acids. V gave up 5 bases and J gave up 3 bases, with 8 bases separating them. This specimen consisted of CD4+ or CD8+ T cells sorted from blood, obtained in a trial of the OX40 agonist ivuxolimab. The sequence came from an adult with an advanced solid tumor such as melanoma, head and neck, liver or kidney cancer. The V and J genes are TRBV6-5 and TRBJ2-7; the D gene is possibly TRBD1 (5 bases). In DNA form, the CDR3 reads TGTGCCAGCAGTCGCCAGGGCTACGAGCAGTACTTC. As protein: CASSRQGYEQYF.